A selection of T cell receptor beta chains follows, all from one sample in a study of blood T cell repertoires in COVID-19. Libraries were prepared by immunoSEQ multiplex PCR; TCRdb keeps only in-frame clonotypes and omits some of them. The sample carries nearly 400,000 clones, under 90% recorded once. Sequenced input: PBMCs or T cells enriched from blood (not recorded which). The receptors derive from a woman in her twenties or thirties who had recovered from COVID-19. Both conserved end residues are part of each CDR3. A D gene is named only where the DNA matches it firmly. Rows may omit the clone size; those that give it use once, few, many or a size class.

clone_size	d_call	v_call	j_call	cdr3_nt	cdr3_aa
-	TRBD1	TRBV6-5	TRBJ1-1	TGTGCCAGCAGTCGGGGACAGGTAGGCACTGAAGCTTTCTTT	CASSRGQVGTEAFF
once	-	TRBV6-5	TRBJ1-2	TGTGCCAGCGGCGAGGGCGGGGGCTATGGCTACACCTTC	CASGEGGGYGYTF
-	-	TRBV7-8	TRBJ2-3	TGTGCCAGCAGTTTCAATAGCGCCTCGATCGATACAGATACGCAGTATTTT	CASSFNSASIDTDTQYF
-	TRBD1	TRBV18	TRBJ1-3	TGTGCCAGCTCACTAAGCACCCAGGGGGCCGGTGGAAACACCATATATTTT	CASSLSTQGAGGNTIYF
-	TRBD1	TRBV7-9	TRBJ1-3	TGTGCCAGCATCGGGACAGGAGGAAACACCATATATTTT	CASIGTGGNTIYF
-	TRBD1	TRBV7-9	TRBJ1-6	TGTGCCAGCAGCTCCGACAGGGATAATTCACCCCTCCACTTT	CASSSDRDNSPLHF
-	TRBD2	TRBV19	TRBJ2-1	TGTGCCAGTAGCTTGACTAGCGGGGAAACCTACAATGAGCAGTTCTTC	CASSLTSGETYNEQFF
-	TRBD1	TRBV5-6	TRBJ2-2	TGTGCCAGCAGCCCACCGACAGGGATCACCGGGGAGCTGTTTTTT	CASSPPTGITGELFF
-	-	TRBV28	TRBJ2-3	TGTGCCAGCAGTTTACCACTAGCTTCCACAGATACGCAGTATTTT	CASSLPLASTDTQYF
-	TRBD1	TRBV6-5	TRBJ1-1	TGTGCCAGCAGTTACGAGACAGGGGACCCGATCACTGAAGCTTTCTTT	CASSYETGDPITEAFF
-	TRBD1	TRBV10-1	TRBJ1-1	TGCGCCGCCGGGACAGTGAACACTGAAGCTTTCTTT	CAAGTVNTEAFF
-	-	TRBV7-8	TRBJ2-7	TGTGCCAGCAGCTTAGCGTGGGCAGGGGCGGCGACCTACGAGCAGTACTTC	CASSLAWAGAATYEQYF
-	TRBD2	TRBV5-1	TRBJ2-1	TGCGCCAGCAGCTTGGCCGGGGTCCTAGCGGGAGGACATGAGCAGTTCTTC	CASSLAGVLAGGHEQFF
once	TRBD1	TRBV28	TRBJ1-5	TGTGCCAGCAGTAGCCCGGACAGGGTCGGCAATCAGCCCCAGCATTTT	CASSSPDRVGNQPQHF
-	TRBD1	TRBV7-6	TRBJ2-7	TGTGCCAGCATCCCGGGACAGGACCCTTTCGAGCAGTACTTC	CASIPGQDPFEQYF
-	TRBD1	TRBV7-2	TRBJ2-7	TGTGCCAGCAGTAAGACAGGGAATGGTTGGTACGAGCAGTACTTC	CASSKTGNGWYEQYF
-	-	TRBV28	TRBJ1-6	TGTGCCAGCAGTTTGACAGGAGTAAATTCACCCCTCCACTTT	CASSLTGVNSPLHF
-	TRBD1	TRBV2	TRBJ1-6	TGTGCCAGCAGGGGGACAGGGGCCAATTCACCCCTCCACTTT	CASRGTGANSPLHF
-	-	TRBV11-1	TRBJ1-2	TGTGCCAGCAGCTTATCTATCAGCCCAGGGGACGGCTACACCTTC	CASSLSISPGDGYTF
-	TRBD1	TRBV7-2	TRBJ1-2	TGTGCCAGCAGCTCCTCGGGACAGGGGTATGGCTACACCTTC	CASSSSGQGYGYTF
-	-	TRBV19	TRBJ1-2	TGTGCCAGTGGATGGACAACCATAGGCTACACCTTC	CASGWTTIGYTF
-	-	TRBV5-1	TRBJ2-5	TGCGCCAGCAGCTGGAGCCCGGGACAAGAGACCCAGTACTTC	CASSWSPGQETQYF
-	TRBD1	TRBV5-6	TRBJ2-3	TGTGCCAGCAGCTTGCATGGGACAGACACAGATACGCAGTATTTT	CASSLHGTDTDTQYF
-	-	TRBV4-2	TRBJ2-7	TGTGCCAGCAGCCAAGAAGCAGGGGCCTACGAGCAGTACTTC	CASSQEAGAYEQYF
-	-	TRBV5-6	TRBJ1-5	TGTGCCAGCAGCTTAGCGTCGGAAAGATTCCCGAATCAGCCCCAGCATTTT	CASSLASERFPNQPQHF